Below are 5 T cell receptor beta chains sequenced from a single sample in a study of blood T cell repertoires in COVID-19. Clones were read by immunoSEQ multiplex PCR, and TCRdb kept only the in-frame ones, dropping some. The data contain about 80,000 clones, approximately 79% of them singletons. What was sequenced was peripheral blood. The receptors here all came from a man aged 65-85 years with active or convalescent COVID-19.

The genes are TRBV30 and TRBJ2-5; 8 bases are a match to TRBD2. Trimming took 5 bases from V and 4 from J; bases not matched to a gene: 9. Germline CDR1 reads GTSNPN; CDR2 reads SVGIG (reference sequence). The CDR3 sequence is 14 residues long. CDR3 protein: CAWGSGDRLETQYF. The CDR3 nucleotides are TGTGCCTGGGGTAGCGGGGATAGGTTAGAGACCCAGTACTTC.

This clone was counted ten times or more. The genes are TRBV10-2 and TRBJ2-5; TRBD2 is a possible D gene (5 bases). This CDR3 has 12 residues. Germline CDR1 reads WSHSY; CDR2 reads SAAADI. Trimming cost V 11 bases and J 2 bases, with 12 bases left between them. CDR3: CAGGLNQETQYF. CDR3 nucleotides: TGCGCCGGCGGACTGAATCAAGAGACCCAGTACTTC.

V gene TRBV5-1 combines with J gene TRBJ2-5; D might be TRBD1 (6 bases). The germline V gene has CDR1 SGHRS and CDR2 YFSETQ. V lost 4 bases, J lost 5 bases, and 12 bases lay in between. This CDR3 comprises 13 residues. CDR3 in DNA: TGCGCCAGCAGCCAAGGACAGTCGGAGACCCAGTACTTC. It codes for CASSQGQSETQYF. Full variable domain (remainder filled in from reference TRBV5-1 and TRBJ2-5): KAGVTQTPRYLIKTRGQQVTLSCSPISGHRSVSWYQQTPGQGLQFLFEYFSETQRNKGNFPGRFSGRQFSNSRSEMNVSTLELGDSALYLCASSQGQSETQYFGPGTRLLVL.

The chain uses TRBV3-1 (or the pseudogene TRBV3-2) and TRBJ1-3; 8 bases fit TRBD1. The V segment lost 5 bases and the J segment 4 bases; nucleotides outside the gene matches: 4. The CDR3 loop spans 14 amino acids. Germline V gives CDR1 LGHDT, CDR2 YNNKEL (reference sequence). The DNA for the CDR3 is TGTGCCAGCAGCTCGACAGGGGACGGAAACACCATATATTTT. Translated: CASSSTGDGNTIYF.

Details on this clone: The junction and the germline gene differ at one end; a read error may be behind it. This chain links TRBV28 with TRBJ1-1; maybe TRBD1 (6 bases). The germline V gene has CDR1 MDHEN and CDR2 SYDVKM. The CDR3 spans 11 residues. The CDR3 DNA reads TGTGCCAGCAGTTTACTGGGGGCGCAGATCTTT. This translates into CASSLLGAQIF.